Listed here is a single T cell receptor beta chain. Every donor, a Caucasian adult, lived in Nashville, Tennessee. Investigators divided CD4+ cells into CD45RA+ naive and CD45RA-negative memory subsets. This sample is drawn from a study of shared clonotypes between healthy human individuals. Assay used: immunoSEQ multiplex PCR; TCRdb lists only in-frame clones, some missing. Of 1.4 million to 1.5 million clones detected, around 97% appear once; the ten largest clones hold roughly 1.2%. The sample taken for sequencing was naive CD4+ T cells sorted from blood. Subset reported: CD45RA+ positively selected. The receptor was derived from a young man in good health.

This chain's CDR3 is CASSYTREPQHF. CDR3 bases: TGTGCCAGCAGCTATACCAGGGAGCCCCAGCATTTT. The rearrangement uses TRBV28 and TRBJ1-5, with D maybe TRBD1 (5 bases). Germline V gives CDR1 MDHEN, CDR2 SYDVKM. The CDR3 covers 12 residues. Between the trimmed V and J ends, which lost 6 bases and 8 bases, there was a span of 11 bases.